Below are 3 T cell receptor beta chains sequenced from a single sample in a study of breast tumors, draining lymph nodes, adjacent tissues. Axillary draining lymph nodes of breast cancer patients supplied the node samples. From the multiplex PCR reads, TCRdb called clonotypes with MiXCR, one entry per CDR3 protein. Seen here are over 200,000 distinct CDR3 sequences, about 30% observed once, and the top ten hold about 1.4%. The sequenced sample consisted of axillary lymph node tissue. All receptors come from a female donor with breast cancer. Some clones in this sample may be carry-over from other donors' samples.

A remark on this clonotype: The CDR3 carries no conserved terminal phenylalanine or tryptophan, so it likely arises from a read error. The chain is built from TRBV9 and TRBJ2-7; perhaps TRBD1 as D (6 bases). V dropped 10 bases and J dropped 7 bases, with 18 bases sitting between them. The germline V gene has CDR1 SGDLS and CDR2 YYNGEE. The CDR3 covers 12 residues. CDR3 amino acids: CALTGNPKEQYL. The CDR3 DNA follows: TGTGCCCTGACAGGCAATCCCAAGGAGCAGTACCTC.

Notes on this clonotype: Being one base from a much bigger clone, this may be a read error. This sequence joins TRBV18 and TRBJ1-2; no clear D gene. The CDR3 loop spans 14 amino acids. Germline CDR1 KGHSH, CDR2 LQKENI. DNA of the CDR3: TGTGCCAGCTCACCATCGCTAGATAACTATAGCTACACCTTC. Translated, it gives CASSPSLDNYSYTF.

This clonotype was detected ten times or more. CDR3 in DNA: TGTGCCAGCAGCTTGCATTCAGGGCCCAAAAACATTCAGTACTTC. Its protein product is CASSLHSGPKNIQYF. The rearrangement uses TRBV7-3 and TRBJ2-4, with a tentative D call TRBD1 (5 bases). V lost 3 bases and J 2 bases, leaving 11 bases between the germline ends. This CDR3 is 15 amino acids long. The V gene's germline CDR1 is SGHTA and CDR2 FQGTGA. The full variable domain, in which reference TRBV7-3 and TRBJ2-4 provide the parts outside the CDR3, is GAGVSQTPSNKVTEKGKYVELRCDPISGHTALYWYRQSLGQGPEFLIYFQGTGAADDSGLPNDRFFAVRPEGSVSTLKIQRTERGDSAVYLCASSLHSGPKNIQYFGAGTRLSVL.